The entry below describes one TCR beta chain. Its antigen is as yet unknown. Trimming removed 4 bases at V and 0 bases at J, with 11 bases between. Germline CDR1 and CDR2: SNHLY and FYNNEI. The CDR3 spans 15 residues. The record originates from a study of Ad26.COV2.S vaccination and SARS-CoV-2 variants. The study's findings and limits: Non-spike TCR breadth showed similarity between vaccine and placebo recipients.

The treatment was: roughly 20 received Ad26.COV2.S at low or high dose, single or two shots; about five received placebo; per-sample allocation not given. After the first vaccine or placebo injection, samples were drawn on day 63. Libraries were prepared by immunoSEQ multiplex PCR; TCRdb keeps only in-frame clonotypes and omits some of them. Among some 250,000 clones, roughly 88% were seen once, and the ten largest hold around 11%. This clonotype was obtained from a person aged 18-65 years who received the Ad26.COV2.S COVID-19 vaccine or a placebo. Sequenced here: peripheral blood, sampled in a trial of Ad26.COV2.S vaccine versus placebo. This sequence joins TRBV2 and TRBJ2-3; D not certain. CDR3 residues: CASSVGFTSTDTQYF. The DNA for the CDR3 is TGTGCCAGCAGTGTCGGTTTCACTAGCACAGATACGCAGTATTTT.